These T cell receptor beta chains were read from a single sample in a study of Graves' ophthalmopathy and Graves' hyperthyroidism. TCRdb redid the calling of the multiplex PCR reads with MiXCR, one entry per CDR3 protein. The sample lists 600,000 to 950,000 distinct CDR3 sequences, roughly 41% occurring once. Sequencing was performed on peripheral blood. These receptors were obtained from an adult man with Graves' ophthalmopathy. Both conserved end residues are part of each CDR3. A D gene is named only where the DNA matches it firmly. Part of the rows lack a size; the others show once, few, many or a class for expanded clones.

J | D | V | size | DNA | CDR3
TRBJ2-2 | - | TRBV25-1 | - | TGTGCCAGCAGTTACTCGACCAGGGCGAACACCGGGGAGCTGTTTTTT | CASSYSTRANTGELFF
TRBJ2-7 | TRBD1 | TRBV6-6 | few | TGTGCCAGCAGTTATATCCGGGACAGCTCCTACGAGCAGTACTTC | CASSYIRDSSYEQYF
TRBJ1-6 | - | TRBV5-1 | many | TGCGCCAGCAGCTTTGACAGGTTTTCACCCCTCCACTTT | CASSFDRFSPLHF
TRBJ2-2 | - | TRBV20-1 | - | TGCAGTGCTAGGGGGGAGGTCGGCGGGGAGCTGTTTTTT | CSARGEVGGELFF
TRBJ1-6 | - | TRBV7-8 | many | TGTGCCAGCAGCTTAAGCAGTCAGGGAATGAATTCACCCCTCCACTTT | CASSLSSQGMNSPLHF
TRBJ1-2 | TRBD1 | TRBV28 | many | TGTGCCAGCAGGCCAGGGGGCGGGGATGGCTACACCTTC | CASRPGGGDGYTF
TRBJ1-1 | TRBD1 | TRBV25-1 | - | TGTGCCAGCAGTTCCGGGACAGGGGGCCACCCCACTGAAGCTTTCTTT | CASSSGTGGHPTEAFF
TRBJ1-4 | - | TRBV6-1 | many | TGTGCCAGCAGTGACAGACGGAATGAAAAACTGTTTTTT | CASSDRRNEKLFF
TRBJ1-5 | - | TRBV2 | many | TGTGCCAGCAGTGATAACGAGCCGGGCGGTCAGCCCCAGCATTTT | CASSDNEPGGQPQHF
TRBJ1-2 | - | TRBV29-1 | - | TGCAGCGTTCGGGCAGAACGCGATGGCTACACCTTC | CSVRAERDGYTF
TRBJ2-6 | - | TRBV7-9 | many | TGTGCCAGCAGCTTTGGCTCTGGGGCCAACGTCCTGACTTTC | CASSFGSGANVLTF
TRBJ2-5 | TRBD2 | TRBV9 | - | TGTGCCAGCAGGCCAACTGCGGGGGGCCAAGAGACCCAGTACTTC | CASRPTAGGQETQYF
TRBJ1-4 | - | TRBV25-1 | - | TGTGCCAGCTCACCGCAGAGGGCGGAGGTCGAAAAACTGTTTTTT | CASSPQRAEVEKLFF
TRBJ2-7 | TRBD1 | TRBV15 | many | TGTGCCACCAGCAGGGTCGCCGGGACAGGGGTGGACGAGCAGTACTTC | CATSRVAGTGVDEQYF
TRBJ2-1 | TRBD2 | TRBV7-2 | - | TGTGCCAGCAGCTTAGTGCTTTGGGAGGGCAATGAGCAGTTCTTC | CASSLVLWEGNEQFF
TRBJ2-5 | - | TRBV20-1 | few | TGCAGTGCTACAGGGTACCAAGAGACCCAGTACTTC | CSATGYQETQYF
TRBJ1-6 | TRBD1 | TRBV10-3 | many | TGTGCCATGCGGACAGGGTATAATTCACCCCTCCACTTT | CAMRTGYNSPLHF
TRBJ2-7 | TRBD2 | TRBV7-2 | - | TGTGCCAGCAGCGCTATTACCGGGACTAGCGGGAGATCGTACGAGCAGTACTTC | CASSAITGTSGRSYEQYF
TRBJ2-2 | TRBD2 | TRBV7-2 | few | TGTGCCAGCAGGCCCACCGGGACTAGATTAACCGGGGAGCTGTTTTTT | CASRPTGTRLTGELFF
TRBJ2-5 | TRBD2 | TRBV7-9 | - | TGTGCCAGCACTCCTGAGGAGCTAGCGGGATACGAGACCCAGTACTTC | CASTPEELAGYETQYF
TRBJ1-1 | TRBD1 | TRBV9 | - | TGTGCCAGCAGCGTAGTCCTAACCGGGACAGTGGACAGAACTGAAGCTTTCTTT | CASSVVLTGTVDRTEAFF
TRBJ1-6 | - | TRBV9 | - | TGTGCCAGCAGCGCGAATGTCGGCAACAATTCACCCCTCCACTTT | CASSANVGNNSPLHF
TRBJ1-2 | TRBD1 | TRBV5-8 | - | TGTGCCAGCAGCGCCAGATCGGGACAGACCAACTATGGCTACACCTTC | CASSARSGQTNYGYTF
TRBJ2-3 | - | TRBV29-1 | - | TGCAGCGTTGGACAGGATCTCACAGATACGCAGTATTTT | CSVGQDLTDTQYF
TRBJ2-5 | TRBD2 | TRBV7-2 | many | TGTGCCAGCAGCTTAGGAGCGGGAGTAGGGGAGACCCAGTACTTC | CASSLGAGVGETQYF
TRBJ1-5 | TRBD1 | TRBV18 | few | TGTGCCAGCTCGCCTCCGGGACAGGGAAGAAGTCAGCCCCAGCATTTT | CASSPPGQGRSQPQHF
TRBJ2-2 | - | TRBV25-1 | few | TGTGCCAGCAGTTTTGGGGTGTCTGGGGAGCTGTTTTTT | CASSFGVSGELFF
TRBJ2-7 | - | TRBV7-2 | - | TGTGCCAGCAGCTCTCAGGGAACGAGAACTGAGCAGTACTTC | CASSSQGTRTEQYF
TRBJ1-1 | - | TRBV10-3 | - | TGTGCCAGCAGTTTAGGCGGGACACGGCTTCAGGAAGCTTTCTTT | CASSLGGTRLQEAFF
TRBJ1-3 | - | TRBV9 | few | TGTGCCAGCAGCGTAGCTAGTGTCAGCTCTGGAAACACCATATATTTT | CASSVASVSSGNTIYF
TRBJ2-7 | - | TRBV20-1 | - | TGCAGTGCCTTACAGGCAGGCTCCTACGAGCAGTACTTC | CSALQAGSYEQYF
TRBJ2-7 | TRBD2 | TRBV10-3 | - | TGTGCCAGCAGTTACAGCGGGATGAACGACGAGCAGTACTTC | CASSYSGMNDEQYF
TRBJ2-5 | - | TRBV10-1 | many | TGCGCCAGCAGTGAGGGCCACGAGTCGGGAGAGACCCAGTACTTC | CASSEGHESGETQYF
TRBJ2-7 | - | TRBV29-1 | - | TGCAGTGTTGGGTTATGGGGAAGCGACGAGCAGTACTTC | CSVGLWGSDEQYF
TRBJ2-2 | - | TRBV25-1 | few | TGTGCCAGCAGTTTGAGCAGGGCCTCGAACACCGGGGAGCTGTTTTTT | CASSLSRASNTGELFF
TRBJ2-5 | TRBD2 | TRBV20-1 | - | TGCAGTGCAGAGAACTTGGGACTAGCGGGGAAAGAGACCCAGTACTTC | CSAENLGLAGKETQYF
TRBJ1-4 | - | TRBV11-2 | - | TGTGCCGGCAGCAGTACGAGGGAAGCGGATGAAAAACTGTTTTTT | CAGSSTREADEKLFF
TRBJ1-1 | - | TRBV10-3 | - | TGTGCCATCAGTGGAGGGGCTGGAATAAACACTGAAGCTTTCTTT | CAISGGAGINTEAFF
TRBJ1-2 | - | TRBV7-9 | many | TGTGCCAGCAGCTCGTTGACACCAAAGGGGGATGGCTACACCTTC | CASSSLTPKGDGYTF
TRBJ2-2 | - | TRBV7-9 | many | TGTGCCAGCAGCCCAGCCGGGGAGCTGTTTTTT | CASSPAGELFF
TRBJ2-3 | - | TRBV2 | - | TGTGCCAGCAGCCCAGGGACCGAGACAGATACGCAGTATTTT | CASSPGTETDTQYF
TRBJ2-2 | - | TRBV25-1 | once | TGTGCCAGCAGTGAAACTCTAACGAACACCGGGGAGCTGTTTTTT | CASSETLTNTGELFF
TRBJ2-7 | TRBD2 | TRBV19 | - | TGTGCCTCCCCGACTAGCGGCTACGAGCAGTACTTC | CASPTSGYEQYF
TRBJ1-1 | TRBD1 | TRBV29-1 | many | TGCAGCGTTGAGGGGGACAGGGGGGACACTGAAGCTTTCTTT | CSVEGDRGDTEAFF
TRBJ2-5 | TRBD2 | TRBV7-9 | - | TGTGCCAGCACCCGCGGGGTAGCGGGAAGAATTGTTGTGGAGACCCAGTACTTC | CASTRGVAGRIVVETQYF
TRBJ2-5 | - | TRBV20-1 | - | TGCAGTGCTAGCATCAGGGGACAAGAGACCCAGTACTTC | CSASIRGQETQYF
TRBJ1-2 | - | TRBV20-1 | many | TGCAGTGCTAGAGTTGGGGAGGGTCACTATGGCTACACCTTC | CSARVGEGHYGYTF
TRBJ1-2 | - | TRBV2 | many | TGTGCCAGCAAAGGAGCGGGCTACACCTTC | CASKGAGYTF
TRBJ2-5 | - | TRBV15 | - | TGTGCCACCAGCAGAACCCCCCCGGACGGCAATCAGCCCCAGTACTTC | CATSRTPPDGNQPQYF
TRBJ1-4 | - | TRBV7-9 | many | TGTGCCACTAATGAGTGGGCGGCTGAAAAACTGTTTTTT | CATNEWAAEKLFF
TRBJ2-7 | TRBD1 | TRBV2 | few | TGTGCCAGCAGCCAAATGGGACAGACCGAGCAGTACTTC | CASSQMGQTEQYF
TRBJ1-1 | - | TRBV27 | few | TGTGCCAGCAGTTCGACAGGAGAAGCTTTCTTT | CASSSTGEAFF
TRBJ2-7 | TRBD1 | TRBV20-1 | few | TGCAGTGCTGTACAGGGGTCCTACGAGCAGTACTTC | CSAVQGSYEQYF
TRBJ2-7 | - | TRBV29-1 | many | TGCAGCGTATCAGAGTCCTACGAGCAGTACTTC | CSVSESYEQYF
TRBJ2-7 | - | TRBV5-6 | few | TGTGCCAGCAGCTTTATAGACAGCCGAACCGAGCAGTACTTC | CASSFIDSRTEQYF
TRBJ2-6 | - | TRBV9 | few | TGTGCCAGCAGCGGGGGACAATTTCCGAACTCTGGGGCCAACGTCCTGACTTTC | CASSGGQFPNSGANVLTF
TRBJ2-2 | TRBD2 | TRBV25-1 | - | TGTGCCAGCAGTCCTCGGGACAGGGACCCTTCCGGGACTAGCGGTAGGACCGGGGAGCTGTTTTTT | CASSPRDRDPSGTSGRTGELFF
TRBJ2-7 | - | TRBV19 | - | TGTGCCAGTAGATATAGACAGGCAACCTACGAGCAGTACTTC | CASRYRQATYEQYF